This TCR beta chain was sequenced during a study of molecular identifiers for immune sequencing clone quantification. Study-level points and caveats: A single cell's spiked Jurkat TCR RNA was reportedly detectable among roughly 1 million naive cells.

Germline CDR1 is MNHEY and CDR2 is SVGAGI. The CDR3 consists of 14 residues. Details on this clonotype: The antigen is not known. Since a much larger clone is just one base distant, this may be a read error.

TCRdb analysed the PCR reads with MiXCR anew, one entry per CDR3 protein. Of around 460,000 distinct CDR3 sequences detected, under 30% appear once; the ten largest clones hold around 0.79%. Sequenced: naive CD8+ T cells from blood, with Jurkat cell RNA spiked in. Subset specified: FACS-sorted CD8+CD4-CCR7+CD45RA+ naive T cells. This receptor was taken from a human donor in good health. Some libraries in this study had Jurkat cell RNA spiked in. This sequence joins TRBV6-5 and TRBJ2-2, with a tentative D call TRBD2 (5 bases). As DNA, the CDR3 is TGTGCCAGCAGTTACGGAACGAACACCGGGGAGCTGGTTTTT. Protein sequence: CASSYGTNTGELVF.